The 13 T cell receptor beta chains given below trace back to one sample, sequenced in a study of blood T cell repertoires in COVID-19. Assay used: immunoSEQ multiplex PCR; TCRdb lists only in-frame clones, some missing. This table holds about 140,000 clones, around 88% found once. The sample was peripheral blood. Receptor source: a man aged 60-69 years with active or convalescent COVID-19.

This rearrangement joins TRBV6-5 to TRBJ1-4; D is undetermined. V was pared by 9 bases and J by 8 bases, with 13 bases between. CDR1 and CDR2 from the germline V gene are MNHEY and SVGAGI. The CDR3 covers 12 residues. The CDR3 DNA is TGTGCCAGTAAGGACTCCGAGGAAAAACTGTTTTTT. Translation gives CASKDSEEKLFF.

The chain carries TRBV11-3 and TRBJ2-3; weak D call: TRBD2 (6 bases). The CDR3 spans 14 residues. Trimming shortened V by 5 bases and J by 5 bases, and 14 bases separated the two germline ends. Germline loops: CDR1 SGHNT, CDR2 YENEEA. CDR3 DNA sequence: TGTGCCAGCAGCGGCACGGGAGTAGGAGATACGCAGTATTTT. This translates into CASSGTGVGDTQYF.

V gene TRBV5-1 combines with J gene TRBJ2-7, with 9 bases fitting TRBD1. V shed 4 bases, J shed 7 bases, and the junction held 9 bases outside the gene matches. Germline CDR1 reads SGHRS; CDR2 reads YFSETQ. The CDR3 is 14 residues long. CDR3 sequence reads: CASSLGTGLGEQYF. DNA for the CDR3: TGCGCCAGCAGCCTGGGGACAGGGTTGGGGGAGCAGTACTTC.

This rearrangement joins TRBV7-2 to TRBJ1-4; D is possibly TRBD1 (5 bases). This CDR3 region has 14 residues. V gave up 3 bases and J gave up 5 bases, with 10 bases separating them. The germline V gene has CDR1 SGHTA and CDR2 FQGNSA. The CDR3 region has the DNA TGTGCCAGCAGCTTTAACAGGAACAATGAAAAACTGTTTTTT. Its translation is CASSFNRNNEKLFF.

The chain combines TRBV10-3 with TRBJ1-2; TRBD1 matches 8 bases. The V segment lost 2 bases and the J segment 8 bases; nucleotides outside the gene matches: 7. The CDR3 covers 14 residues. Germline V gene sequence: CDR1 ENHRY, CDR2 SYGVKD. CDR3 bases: TGTGCCATCAGTGAGGCAGGGGGCTCCAGAGGCTACACCTTC. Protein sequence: CAISEAGGSRGYTF.

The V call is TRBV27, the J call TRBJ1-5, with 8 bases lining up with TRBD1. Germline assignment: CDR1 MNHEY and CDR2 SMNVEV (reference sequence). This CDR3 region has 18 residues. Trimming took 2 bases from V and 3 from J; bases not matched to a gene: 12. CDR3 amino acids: CASSLGAGGGSVNQPQHF. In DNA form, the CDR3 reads TGTGCCAGCAGTTTAGGGGCAGGGGGCGGATCGGTCAATCAGCCCCAGCATTTT.

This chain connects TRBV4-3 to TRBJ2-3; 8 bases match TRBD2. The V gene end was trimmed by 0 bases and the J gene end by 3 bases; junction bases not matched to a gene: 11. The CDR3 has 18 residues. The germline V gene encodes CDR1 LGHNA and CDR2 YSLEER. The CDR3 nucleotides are TGCGCCAGCAGCCAAGATTACCGGGGGGGAAGAGGTACAGATACGCAGTATTTT. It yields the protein CASSQDYRGGRGTDTQYF.

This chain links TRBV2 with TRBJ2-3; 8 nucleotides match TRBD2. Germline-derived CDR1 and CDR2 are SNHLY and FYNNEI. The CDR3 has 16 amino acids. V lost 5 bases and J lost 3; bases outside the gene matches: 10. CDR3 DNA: TGTGCCAGCAGTCCCCCCGCGGGGGGTAAGACAGATACGCAGTATTTT. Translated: CASSPPAGGKTDTQYF.

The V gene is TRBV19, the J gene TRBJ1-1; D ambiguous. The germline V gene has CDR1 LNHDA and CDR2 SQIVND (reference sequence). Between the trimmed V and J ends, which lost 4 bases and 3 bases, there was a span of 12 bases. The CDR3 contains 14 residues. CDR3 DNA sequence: TGTGCCAGTAGTAGCGGTGGAGGGTACACTGAAGCTTTCTTT. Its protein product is CASSSGGGYTEAFF.

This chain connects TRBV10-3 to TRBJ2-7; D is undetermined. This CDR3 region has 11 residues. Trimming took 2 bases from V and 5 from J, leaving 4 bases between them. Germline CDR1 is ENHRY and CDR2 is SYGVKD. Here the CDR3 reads CAISEGHEQYF. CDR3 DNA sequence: TGTGCCATCAGTGAGGGGCACGAGCAGTACTTC.

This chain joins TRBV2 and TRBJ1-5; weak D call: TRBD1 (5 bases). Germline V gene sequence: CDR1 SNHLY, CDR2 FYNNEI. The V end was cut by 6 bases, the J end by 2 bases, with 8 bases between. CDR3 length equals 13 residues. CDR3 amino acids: CASSATGNQPQHF. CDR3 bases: TGTGCCAGCAGCGCGACAGGCAATCAGCCCCAGCATTTT. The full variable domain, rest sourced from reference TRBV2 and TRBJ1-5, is EPEVTQTPSHQVTQMGQEVILRCVPISNHLYFYWYRQILGQKVEFLVSFYNNEISEKSEIFDDQFSVERPDGSNFTLKIRSTKLEDSAMYFCASSATGNQPQHFGDGTRLSIL.

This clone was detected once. CDR3 protein: CASSVVPHTTGELFF. The CDR3 nucleotides are TGTGCCAGCAGTGTCGTTCCTCACACCACCGGGGAGCTGTTTTTT. The rearrangement joins TRBV2 to TRBJ2-2; D remains ambiguous. Germline CDR1 reads SNHLY; CDR2 reads FYNNEI. Trimming cost V 4 bases and J 4 bases, with 13 bases left between them. The CDR3 loop spans 15 amino acids.

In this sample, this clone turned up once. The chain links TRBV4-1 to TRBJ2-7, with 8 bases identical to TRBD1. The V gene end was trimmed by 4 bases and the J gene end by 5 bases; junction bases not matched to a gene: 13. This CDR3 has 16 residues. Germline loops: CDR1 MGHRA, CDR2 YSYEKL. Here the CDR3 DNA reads TGCGCCAGCAGCCCGCTAGGACAGGGAGGCCTAGACGAGCAGTACTTC. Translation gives CASSPLGQGGLDEQYF.